A single sample gave rise to the 14 T cell receptor beta chains below, sequenced in a study of CD4 T cells in relation to SARS-CoV-2 and coronaviruses. Profiled with immunoSEQ multiplex PCR; TCRdb holds only in-frame clones, not every one. The repertoire includes around 45,000 clones, approximately 80% of them detected once, and approximately 1.5% sits in the top ten. Their target antigens are unknown. The sample consisted of naive CD4+ T cells from PBMCs, cultured in vitro. Documented subset: naive CD4+ T cells isolated by negative enrichment. These receptors all stem from an adult with COVID-19.

The rearrangement uses TRBV19 and TRBJ2-6; D remains unclear. Per the germline V gene, CDR1 is LNHDA and CDR2 is SQIVND (reference sequence). The length of the CDR3 is 17 residues. Trimming pared 3 bases from V and 0 bases from J, leaving 12 bases between. This CDR3 reads CASSMDTWISGANVLTF. The CDR3 coding sequence is TGTGCCAGTAGTATGGATACATGGATCTCTGGGGCCAACGTCCTGACTTTC.

The chain has TRBV29-1 and TRBJ2-1, with 10 bases that match TRBD2. The CDR3 has 12 residues. With 4 bases clipped from V and 8 bases from J, the junction kept 2 bases outside the gene matches. CDR1 SQVTM and CDR2 ANQGSEA come from the germline V gene. The CDR3 sequence: CSVGGTSDEQFF. CDR3 coding DNA: TGCAGCGTTGGGGGGACTAGCGATGAGCAGTTCTTC.

This chain links TRBV5-1 with TRBJ1-2, with a possible D match to TRBD1 (5 bases). The germline V gene encodes CDR1 SGHRS and CDR2 YFSETQ. There are 14 residues in the CDR3. The ends were cut back, 0 bases at V and 6 bases at J, with 12 bases in the middle. CDR3 DNA sequence: TGCGCCAGCAGCTTGGAGGGGTACCTGGATGGCTACACCTTC. This translates into CASSLEGYLDGYTF.

The J gene is TRBJ2-7, the V gene TRBV5-4, with 8 bases identical to TRBD2. J gave up 6 bases and V 0 bases, and 5 bases lay outside the gene matches. From germline, CDR1 is SGHNT and CDR2 YYREEE (reference sequence). CDR3 size: 14 residues. CDR3 in amino acids: CASSLVLAGSEQYF. Here the CDR3 DNA reads TGTGCCAGCAGCTTGGTCCTAGCGGGTAGCGAGCAGTACTTC.

The chain combines TRBV28 with TRBJ1-1; 8 nucleotides line up with TRBD1. This CDR3 spans 14 amino acids. Germline trimming cut 6 bases from V and 0 bases from J; bases unmatched to any gene: 3. Germline V gene lookup returns CDR1 MDHEN and CDR2 SYDVKM. Here the CDR3 DNA reads TGTGCCAGCAGCCTGACAGGGGTGAACACTGAAGCTTTCTTT. Translation: CASSLTGVNTEAFF.

The chain employs TRBV6-2 or TRBV6-3 and TRBJ2-7, with unresolved D. V was trimmed by 3 bases and J by 7 bases, leaving 7 bases between them. There are 11 residues in the CDR3. Per germline, CDR1 MNHEY and CDR2 SVGEGT. CDR3 DNA sequence: TGTGCCAGCAGTTATACGAGGGAGCAGTACTTC. Amino acids: CASSYTREQYF.

The chain uses TRBV5-1 and TRBJ2-7, with 11 bases matching TRBD2. The J segment lost 6 bases and the V segment lost 0 bases, leaving 11 bases of the junction unmatched. Germline CDR1 SGHRS, CDR2 YFSETQ. This CDR3 is built from 17 residues. CDR3 DNA: TGCGCCAGCAGCTTGGAACTAGCGGGAGCTTGGAATTCCGAGCAGTACTTC. Translation: CASSLELAGAWNSEQYF.

This sequence joins TRBV7-3 and TRBJ2-5; TRBD1 matches at 10 bases. Germline CDR1 is SGHTA and CDR2 is FQGTGA. Germline trimming cut 5 bases from V and 5 bases from J; bases unmatched to any gene: 11. CDR3 length: 16 residues. DNA for the CDR3: TGTGCCAGCAGCCCCAGCGGGACAGGGGTCGGGGAGACCCAGTACTTC. Its protein is CASSPSGTGVGETQYF.

This clone appeared once. The CDR3 loop is CATSPGRYSNQPQHF. The CDR3 DNA is TGTGCCACCAGCCCAGGACGGTATAGCAATCAGCCCCAGCATTTT. V gene TRBV15 combines with J gene TRBJ1-5; D gene unclear. The V and J ends lost 5 bases and 0 bases respectively, with 11 bases between them. Germline CDR1 is LNHNV and CDR2 is YYDKDF (reference sequence). There are 15 residues in the CDR3.

The gene calls are TRBV7-9 and TRBJ2-3, with TRBD2 identical over 13 bases. V gave up 5 bases and J gave up 4 bases; unmatched junction bases: 6. In germline, CDR1 is SEHNR, CDR2 FQNEAQ (reference sequence). This CDR3 comprises 16 residues. This CDR3 reads CASSKRTSGSADTQYF. DNA for the CDR3: TGTGCCAGCAGCAAACGGACTAGCGGGAGCGCAGATACGCAGTATTTT.

The gene calls are TRBV10-3 and TRBJ2-5; a weak D match, TRBD1 (6 bases). V gave up 7 bases and J gave up 4 bases, with 13 bases separating them. The CDR3 has 13 amino acids. The V gene's germline CDR1 is ENHRY and CDR2 SYGVKD. CDR3 region: CAIKTGQGETQYF. The CDR3 DNA reads TGTGCCATCAAAACAGGGCAAGGAGAGACCCAGTACTTC.

The V and J genes are TRBV7-3 and TRBJ2-3; D may be TRBD1 or TRBD2 (6 bases each). Germline V gene data show CDR1 as SGHTA and CDR2 as FQGTGA. The V gene lost 5 bases and the J gene lost 3 bases, with 9 bases spanning the gap. The CDR3 covers 13 residues. The CDR3 nucleotides read TGTGCCAGCAGCCGGGGGCTGACAGATACGCAGTATTTT. It translates to CASSRGLTDTQYF.

J is TRBJ2-5 and V is TRBV13, with TRBD2 as a possible D gene (6 bases). The CDR3 sequence is 14 residues long. Per germline, CDR1 PRHDT and CDR2 FYEKMQ (reference sequence). Trimming left V 4 bases short and J 6 bases short, with 15 bases between. CDR3 nucleotide sequence: TGTGCCAGCAGCTCCCCCCGGGCGGGAAAGACCCAGTACTTC. Encoded protein: CASSSPRAGKTQYF.

This sequence joins TRBV27 and TRBJ2-1; D uncertain. CDR1 is MNHEY, CDR2 SMNVEV, per germline (reference sequence). This CDR3 is built from 16 residues. V lost 3 bases to trimming and J lost 3 bases, with 15 bases between them. CDR3 in amino acids: CASSFGSGFDYNEQFF. CDR3 nucleotide sequence: TGTGCCAGCAGTTTTGGTTCCGGGTTTGACTACAATGAGCAGTTCTTC.